This T cell receptor beta chain was sequenced for a study of cytomegalovirus exposure and HLA in healthy donors. About the research overall: Approximately 85 million unique TCRs from HLA-typed donors made up an early data release.

The length of the CDR3 is 12 residues. Trimming cost V 8 bases and J 3 bases, with 8 bases left between them. Germline CDR1 and CDR2: MNHNS and SASEGT. Findings and limits, study-wide: There were 150 to 200 TCR beta chains listed as cytomegalovirus-associated. A missense variant in DCLRE1C was later tied to TCR beta V- and J-gene trimming.

In regard to this clone: What it binds is unknown.

PCR used 60 Vbeta primers and 13 Jbeta primers. Study processing details: Later work found around 72 million unique TCR beta chains, with roughly 11 million shared. Assay used: immunoSEQ multiplex PCR; TCRdb lists only in-frame clones, some missing. From that table come the V and J calls and clone size; the DNA was used to work out D and trimming. The repertoire includes some 150,000 clones, 70% to 90% of them detected once, and approximately 2.5% sits in the top ten. The chain recombines TRBV6-1 with TRBJ1-5; D is unresolved. Sequencing was done on a sample of PBMCs. The source is a woman under 30 in good health and CMV-seronegative. The CDR3 region has the DNA TGTGCCAGCGGACGGGACAATCAGCCCCAGCATTTT. Translation: CASGRDNQPQHF.